The 7 T cell receptor beta chains reported below all come from one sample, sequenced in a study of identical twins (dated by TCRdb to the mid-2010s). Library construction relied on 5' RACE. For sequencing, an Illumina HiSeq 2000 was employed. In TCRdb, the public reads were trimmed at Q25 with fastp and aligned with MiXCR, with productive beta chains retained. Every entry covers one CDR3 protein and lists the most common genes and DNA from its rows. This sample holds 650,000 to 800,000 distinct CDR3 sequences; over 8.5% were observed only once. The ten largest clones add up to around 0.98% of the sample. The same specimen was also included in a second study, on yellow fever vaccine responses in identical twins.

The sequenced sample consisted of PBMCs. The receptors derive from a woman under 30 in good health.

The genes are TRBV6-2 or TRBV6-3 and TRBJ2-7; D tentatively fits TRBD1 or TRBD2 (5 bases each). The CDR3 runs 14 residues. CDR1 MNHEY and CDR2 SVGEGT come from the germline V gene. The V end lost 2 bases, the J end lost 3 bases, and 11 bases lay between the germline ends. The CDR3 loop is CASSYLSDSYEQYF. CDR3 nucleotide sequence: TGTGCCAGCAGTTACCTTAGCGACAGCTACGAGCAGTACTTC.

This clonotype was counted at least ten times. The chain joins TRBV6-6 to TRBJ2-2; D assignment may be TRBD1 or TRBD2 (5 bases each). Germline V gives CDR1 MNHNY, CDR2 SVGAGI (reference sequence). V lost 7 bases, J lost 6 bases, and 9 bases lay in between. The length of the CDR3 is 12 residues. DNA for the CDR3: TGTGCCAGCATCGGGGACGCCGGGGAGCTGTTTTTT. Protein product: CASIGDAGELFF.

This chain uses TRBV7-2 with TRBJ2-1; 7 nucleotides match TRBD1. V lost 5 bases, J lost 7 bases, and 5 bases stayed unmatched. CDR3 length: 13 amino acids. Germline assignment: CDR1 SGHTA and CDR2 FQGNSA. CDR3 loop: CASSPEQGNEQFF. CDR3 nucleotide sequence: TGTGCCAGCAGCCCGGAACAGGGGAATGAGCAGTTCTTC.

There are many counts of this clonotype. J is TRBJ1-6 and V is TRBV28; D might be TRBD1 (6 bases). The CDR3 has 15 residues. V lost 3 bases to trimming and J lost 5 bases, with 11 bases between them. The germline V gene has CDR1 MDHEN and CDR2 SYDVKM. DNA of the CDR3: TGTGCCAGCAGTTTCACCCGGACAGATAATTCACCCCTCCACTTT. It is translated as CASSFTRTDNSPLHF.

In this sample, this clonotype turned up many times. This chain joins TRBV29-1 and TRBJ1-1, with D maybe TRBD1 (5 bases). Trimming removed 5 bases from V and 3 bases from J, with 10 bases in between. This CDR3 is 12 amino acids long. From germline, CDR1 is SQVTM and CDR2 ANQGSEA. CDR3 nucleotide sequence: TGCAGCGTTCTCCCCAGGGACACTGAAGCTTTCTTT. Residues: CSVLPRDTEAFF.

This clonotype was seen repeatedly, ten times or more. The chain uses TRBV7-9 and TRBJ2-1, with 7 bases identical to TRBD2. The V gene's germline CDR1 is SEHNR and CDR2 FQNEAQ (reference sequence). V shed 7 bases, J shed 0 bases, and the junction held 3 bases outside the gene matches. The CDR3 has 14 residues. The CDR3 region has the DNA TGTGCCAGCACCGCTAGCGGCTCCTACAATGAGCAGTTCTTC. Amino acids: CASTASGSYNEQFF.

CDR3 in amino acids: CASSRGPQGDIQYF. The CDR3, as DNA: TGTGCCAGCAGCCGCGGGCCCCAAGGCGACATTCAGTACTTC. The chain has TRBV11-1 and TRBJ2-4, with a weak D call TRBD2 (5 bases). The germline V gene has CDR1 SGHAT and CDR2 FQDESV (reference sequence). Trimming removed 5 bases from V and 8 bases from J, with 16 bases in between. This CDR3 has 14 amino acids.